This TCR beta chain was observed in a study of cytomegalovirus exposure and HLA in healthy donors. Study-wide results and caveats: Accurate prediction of most subjects' HLA-A and HLA-B alleles from TCR beta sequences was reported.

On this clone: Its antigen is unknown.

Germline CDR1 SEHNR, CDR2 FQNEAQ (reference sequence). V shed 4 bases, J shed 3 bases, and the junction held 11 bases outside the gene matches. This CDR3 is 16 amino acids long. PCR primers comprised 60 Vbeta and 13 Jbeta primers. Sequenced by immunoSEQ multiplex PCR; TCRdb stores in-frame clones only, minus some. Among fewer than 85,000 clones listed, around 78% were seen once. This receptor was taken from a man younger than 30 in good health and CMV-seropositive. V and J are TRBV7-9 and TRBJ1-1, with 7 bases identical to TRBD1. Input material: PBMCs. The CDR3 reads CASSSPAGQADTEAFF. As DNA, the CDR3 is TGTGCCAGCAGCTCACCAGCAGGACAGGCTGACACTGAAGCTTTCTTT.